Listed here are 32 T cell receptor beta chains from one sample, sequenced in a study of Tregs in tolerant kidney transplant recipients. These receptors lack a known antigen. Some clones are missing from TCRdb's copy, which holds only in-frame ones; the method was immunoSEQ multiplex PCR. The data show 15,000 to 20,000 clones, with about two thirds seen just once and 3.2% held by the top ten. Sequenced sample: Tregs from blood cultured with allogeneic cells. The receptors here all came from a human donor in good health.

The genes are TRBV7-9 and TRBJ2-7; 7 bases fit TRBD1. V lost 5 bases and J lost 1; bases outside the gene matches: 11. Germline CDR1 SEHNR, CDR2 FQNEAQ (reference sequence). This CDR3 region has 16 residues. CDR3 sequence: CASSPGQVFVSYEQYF. CDR3 nucleotide sequence: TGTGCCAGCAGCCCCGGACAGGTTTTTGTATCCTACGAGCAGTACTTC.

The chain couples TRBV30 to TRBJ1-2; D ambiguous. Trimming removed 2 bases at V and 6 bases at J, with 10 bases between. Germline CDR1 reads GTSNPN; CDR2 reads SVGIG (reference sequence). There are 12 residues in the CDR3. The CDR3 here is CAWSSTSHGYTF. The CDR3 DNA sequence: TGTGCCTGGAGTAGTACTTCACATGGCTACACCTTC.

The chain is built from TRBV7-2 and TRBJ1-5, with 8 bases fitting TRBD1. CDR1 is SGHTA, CDR2 FQGNSA, per germline. The length of the CDR3 is 16 residues. Trimming took 5 bases from V and 6 from J; bases not matched to a gene: 12. CDR3 residues: CASSRGGAGGTQPQHF. For the CDR3, the DNA is TGTGCCAGCAGCCGGGGTGGGGCAGGGGGCACTCAGCCCCAGCATTTT.

The chain recombines TRBV6-6 with TRBJ2-2; TRBD1 or TRBD2 may be the D gene (5 bases each). Germline CDR1 reads MNHNY; CDR2 reads SVGAGI (reference sequence). Between the trimmed V and J ends, which lost 6 bases and 0 bases, there was a span of 14 bases. There are 16 residues in the CDR3. The CDR3 here is CASSKYGGANTGELFF. In DNA form, the CDR3 reads TGTGCCAGCAGCAAATATGGGGGTGCGAACACCGGGGAGCTGTTTTTT.

This chain joins TRBV7-2 and TRBJ2-7; D assignment may be TRBD1 or TRBD2 (5 bases each). Germline V gives CDR1 SGHTA, CDR2 FQGNSA. The CDR3 loop spans 15 amino acids. Deletions cut 3 bases from V and 3 bases from J, with 15 bases between. This CDR3 is CASSFQLGPGYEQYF. The CDR3 DNA sequence: TGTGCCAGCAGCTTCCAGCTGGGACCGGGCTACGAGCAGTACTTC.

This clone was seen at least ten times. J is TRBJ2-7 and V is TRBV5-1, with D unclear. Trimming stripped 4 bases from V and 2 bases from J, with 13 bases between. CDR1 SGHRS and CDR2 YFSETQ come from the germline V gene. This CDR3 has 14 amino acids. Here the CDR3 DNA reads TGCGCCAGCAGCCCTCGCGGCCACACCTACGAGCAGTACTTC. It specifies CASSPRGHTYEQYF.

This clone was found once. The chain couples TRBV5-1 to TRBJ1-2; 7 bases map to TRBD1. Germline V lookup: CDR1 SGHRS, CDR2 YFSETQ. J lost 7 bases, V lost 0 bases, and 3 bases had no gene match. The CDR3 has 13 amino acids. The CDR3 region is CASSLGQGIGYTF. CDR3 sequence (DNA): TGCGCCAGCAGCTTGGGACAGGGAATTGGCTACACCTTC.

By frequency in the sample, this clone is medium-sized (0.01 to 0.1%). The V call is TRBV7-2, the J call TRBJ2-7; D is tentatively TRBD1 or TRBD2 (5 bases each). The V gene's germline CDR1 is SGHTA and CDR2 FQGNSA. The CDR3 has 14 amino acids. Trimming left V 5 bases short and J 4 bases short, with 15 bases between. The CDR3 sequence is CASSRIGTGYEQYF. The CDR3 DNA reads as TGTGCCAGCAGCCGTATCGGGACGGGGTACGAGCAGTACTTC.

This clone was detected ten times or more. V is TRBV2 and J is TRBJ2-5; D is perhaps TRBD2 (5 bases). CDR1 is SNHLY and CDR2 is FYNNEI in the germline V gene. Between the trimmed V and J ends, which lost 8 bases and 5 bases, there was a span of 18 bases. The CDR3 covers 14 residues. The CDR3 here is CASQDSLSVETQYF. The CDR3 DNA reads as TGTGCCAGCCAGGACTCCCTATCCGTGGAGACCCAGTACTTC.

This clone was detected a few times. V is TRBV27 and J is TRBJ2-7; TRBD1 agrees at 9 bases. The CDR3 sequence is 15 residues long. Germline trimming cut 2 bases from V and 1 base from J; bases unmatched to any gene: 3. Germline CDR1 and CDR2: MNHEY and SMNVEV (reference sequence). DNA for the CDR3: TGTGCCAGCAGTTTAGTGGGACAGGGATCCTACGAGCAGTACTTC. The encoded protein is CASSLVGQGSYEQYF.

The rearrangement uses TRBV7-8 and TRBJ2-6, with 8 bases lining up with TRBD2. Trimming cost V 2 bases and J 12 bases; bases outside gene matches: 6. There are 14 residues in the CDR3. In germline, CDR1 is SGHVS, CDR2 FQNEAQ. As DNA, the CDR3 is TGTGCCAGCAGCTTACTCACTAGCGGTCGCGTCCTGACTTTC. This gives the protein CASSLLTSGRVLTF.

This clone was observed a few times. The chain uses TRBV19 and TRBJ1-2; 7 bases map to TRBD1. The CDR3 length is 13 residues. CDR1 and CDR2 (germline): LNHDA, SQIVND (reference sequence). With 6 bases clipped from V and 8 bases from J, the junction kept 9 bases outside the gene matches. The CDR3 spells CASSLDRVRGYTF. The CDR3, as DNA: TGTGCCAGTAGCCTCGACAGGGTTAGAGGCTACACCTTC.

The chain employs TRBV5-1 and TRBJ2-5; tentative D call: TRBD2 (5 bases). Deletions cut 4 bases from V and 4 bases from J, with 17 bases between. This CDR3 region has 15 residues. Germline V gene sequence: CDR1 SGHRS, CDR2 YFSETQ. In DNA, the CDR3 is TGCGCCAGCAGCGTCTACCTCGAGGGTGGAGAGACCCAGTACTTC. As protein: CASSVYLEGGETQYF.

J is TRBJ2-1 and V is TRBV11-2; D is possibly TRBD2 (6 bases). In germline, CDR1 is SGHAT, CDR2 FQNNGV. Between the trimmed V and J ends, which lost 3 bases and 4 bases, there was a span of 10 bases. The CDR3 loop spans 14 amino acids. The CDR3, as DNA: TGTGCCAGCAGCTTCCGGGGACTTTACAATGAGCAGTTCTTC. Translation gives CASSFRGLYNEQFF.

The rearrangement joins TRBV7-9 to TRBJ1-1; 7 positions match TRBD1. The CDR3 consists of 15 residues. Unmatched junction bases numbered 11, after V lost 8 bases and J lost 2 bases. Germline CDR1 reads SEHNR; CDR2 reads FQNEAQ (reference sequence). DNA for the CDR3: TGTGCCAGCGGGTACAGGGGACCCCTTAACACTGAAGCTTTCTTT. Translated, it gives CASGYRGPLNTEAFF.

The genes are TRBV9 and TRBJ2-2, with 10 bases matching TRBD2. Trimming cost V 0 bases and J 5 bases; bases outside gene matches: 4. Germline V gene data show CDR1 as SGDLS and CDR2 as YYNGEE. This CDR3 comprises 16 residues. The CDR3 reads CASSVDLAGVTGELFF. CDR3 DNA sequence: TGTGCCAGCAGCGTAGACCTAGCGGGGGTGACCGGGGAGCTGTTTTTT. The complete variable domain, with remaining parts taken from reference TRBV9 and TRBJ2-2, reads DSGVTQTPKHLITATGQRVTLRCSPRSGDLSVYWYQQSLDQGLQFLIQYYNGEERAKGNILERFSAQQFPDLHSELNLSSLELGDSALYFCASSVDLAGVTGELFFGEGSRLTVL.

The chain combines TRBV5-4 with TRBJ1-2; a weak D match, TRBD1 (5 bases). Germline loops: CDR1 SGHNT, CDR2 YYREEE (reference sequence). V was cut by 2 bases and J by 4 bases, with 9 bases left in between. The CDR3 is 13 amino acids. CDR3 protein: CASSFREAYGYTF. CDR3 nucleotide sequence: TGTGCCAGCAGCTTCAGGGAAGCCTATGGCTACACCTTC.

This clone was picked up a small number of times. The chain combines TRBV6-1 with TRBJ1-1; the match to TRBD1 covers 10 bases. Germline V gene sequence: CDR1 MNHNS, CDR2 SASEGT. V lost 5 bases to trimming and J lost 4 bases; unmatched junction nucleotides: 4. This CDR3 is built from 14 residues. The CDR3 spells CASSPRTGGTEAFF. CDR3 coding DNA: TGTGCCAGCAGTCCCCGGACAGGGGGCACTGAAGCTTTCTTT.

This clone was picked up a small number of times. The chain joins TRBV6-5 to TRBJ2-3, with 7 bases aligning to TRBD2. This CDR3 has 16 amino acids. In germline, CDR1 is MNHEY, CDR2 SVGAGI. J lost 8 bases, V lost 2 bases, and 13 bases had no gene match. In DNA, the CDR3 is TGTGCCAGCAGTTACCGACCAAGCGGGGCCCGAGGTACGCAGTATTTT. It codes for CASSYRPSGARGTQYF.

This chain joins TRBV4-3 and TRBJ2-7; TRBD1 or TRBD2 may be the D gene (5 bases each). The germline gives CDR1 LGHNA, CDR2 YSLEER. The CDR3 consists of 14 residues. V lost 0 bases, J lost 3 bases, and 9 bases lay in between. This CDR3 reads CASSQDGGGYEQYF. The CDR3, as DNA: TGCGCCAGCAGCCAAGATGGGGGTGGCTACGAGCAGTACTTC.

Only one count was recorded for this clone. The chain uses TRBV29-1 and TRBJ1-1, with TRBD1 identical over 9 bases. The V gene's germline CDR1 is SQVTM and CDR2 ANQGSEA. The CDR3 runs to 13 residues. The trim removed 5 bases at V and 5 bases at J, leaving 6 bases unmatched. CDR3 in DNA: TGCAGCGTTACGACAGGGGGTAGGACTGAAGCTTTCTTT. Protein sequence: CSVTTGGRTEAFF.

The chain joins TRBV4-2 to TRBJ1-1; D is uncertain. Germline CDR1 is LGHNA and CDR2 is YNFKEQ. The CDR3 totals 14 residues. Between the trimmed V and J ends, which lost 0 bases and 6 bases, there was a span of 11 bases. The CDR3 DNA sequence: TGTGCCAGCAGCCAAGACAGCAAGCGACCTGAAGCTTTCTTT. It is translated as CASSQDSKRPEAFF.

The rearrangement uses TRBV2 and TRBJ2-5, with D possibly TRBD1 on 5 matching bases. Germline lookup yields CDR1 SNHLY and CDR2 FYNNEI. Trimming took off 4 bases at V and 5 bases at J, with 14 bases between the two ends. The CDR3 loop spans 14 amino acids. The chain's CDR3 is CASSVGRVGETQYF. The CDR3, as DNA: TGTGCCAGCAGTGTCGGCAGGGTAGGGGAGACCCAGTACTTC.

The V call is TRBV7-8, the J call TRBJ2-3; possible D gene TRBD2, 7 bases. Germline V gives CDR1 SGHVS, CDR2 FQNEAQ. V was trimmed by 3 bases and J by 0 bases, leaving 13 bases between them. This CDR3 spans 16 amino acids. In DNA, the CDR3 is TGTGCCAGCAGCTTCGGGCGGGGGCCAAGCACAGATACGCAGTATTTT. It yields the protein CASSFGRGPSTDTQYF. Looking up the rest from reference TRBV7-8 and TRBJ2-3 gives the full variable domain: GAGVSQSPRYKVAKRGQDVALRCDPISGHVSLFWYQQALGQGPEFLTYFQNEAQLDKSGLPSDRFFAERPEGSVSTLKIQRTQQEDSAVYLCASSFGRGPSTDTQYFGPGTRLTVL.

The gene calls are TRBV7-2 and TRBJ2-5; D gene uncertain. V lost 7 bases, J lost 1 base, and 7 bases lay in between. Germline-derived CDR1 and CDR2 are SGHTA and FQGNSA. This CDR3 spans 12 amino acids. The CDR3 DNA reads TGTGCCAGCACCAATTTCCAAGAGACCCAGTACTTC. As protein: CASTNFQETQYF.

Sample share makes this clone medium-sized (0.01 to 0.1%). V and J are TRBV4-1 and TRBJ1-5, with TRBD1 as a possible D gene (5 bases). The CDR3 is 15 amino acids. Germline lookup yields CDR1 MGHRA and CDR2 YSYEKL. With 0 bases removed from V and 5 bases from J, the gap between germline ends came to 11 bases. The CDR3, as DNA: TGCGCCAGCAGCCAAGATCCAGGGCGCGATCAGCCCCAGCATTTT. Its protein is CASSQDPGRDQPQHF.

This chain uses TRBV6-5 with TRBJ2-1, with D possibly being TRBD2 (6 bases). Germline CDR1 is MNHEY and CDR2 is SVGAGI. V gave up 6 bases and J gave up 9 bases, with 15 bases separating them. The CDR3 length is 13 residues. CDR3 in amino acids: CASRPPWGGEQFF. DNA for the CDR3: TGTGCCAGCAGGCCCCCTTGGGGAGGTGAGCAGTTCTTC.

The chain has TRBV30 and TRBJ2-7; TRBD2 matches 13 bases. Germline lookup yields CDR1 GTSNPN and CDR2 SVGIG (reference sequence). The CDR3 runs to 18 residues. The ends lost 0 bases at V and 5 bases at J; junction bases unmatched: 13. CDR3 in amino acids: CAWSVLTSGRGTGNEQYF. CDR3 sequence (DNA): TGTGCCTGGAGTGTCCTCACTAGCGGGAGGGGGACCGGGAACGAGCAGTACTTC.

The genes are TRBV7-2 and TRBJ1-1, with 8 positions matching TRBD1. Germline CDR1 and CDR2: SGHTA and FQGNSA. This CDR3 has 15 residues. V lost 2 bases, J lost 6 bases, and 8 bases stayed unmatched. CDR3 protein: CASSLTPGGGSEAFF. In DNA, the CDR3 is TGTGCCAGCAGCTTAACTCCAGGGGGCGGGTCTGAAGCTTTCTTT.

This clone was recorded at least ten times. This chain's CDR3 is CASSHANNSPLHF. As DNA, the CDR3 is TGTGCCAGCAGCCATGCTAATAATTCACCCCTCCACTTT. The rearrangement joins TRBV4-2 to TRBJ1-6; the D is unclear. CDR1 and CDR2 from the germline V gene are LGHNA and YNFKEQ. The CDR3 spans 13 residues. V was shortened by 3 bases and J by 5 bases, with 5 bases between the two germline ends.

This sequence joins TRBV11-3 and TRBJ2-2; 10 positions match TRBD2. Germline loops: CDR1 SGHNT, CDR2 YENEEA. The V gene end was trimmed by 3 bases and the J gene end by 6 bases; junction bases not matched to a gene: 4. The CDR3 runs 15 residues. The CDR3 loop is CASSFTSGTAGELFF. The CDR3 DNA sequence: TGTGCCAGCAGCTTTACTAGCGGGACGGCCGGGGAGCTGTTTTTT.

This clone ranks as medium-sized. V and J are TRBV10-3 and TRBJ1-2; D not certain. This CDR3 region has 13 residues. The V and J ends lost 6 bases and 2 bases respectively, with 10 bases between them. Per germline, CDR1 ENHRY and CDR2 SYGVKD. This CDR3 reads CAIRSVANYGYTF. CDR3 DNA sequence: TGTGCCATCAGGAGCGTGGCAAACTATGGCTACACCTTC.